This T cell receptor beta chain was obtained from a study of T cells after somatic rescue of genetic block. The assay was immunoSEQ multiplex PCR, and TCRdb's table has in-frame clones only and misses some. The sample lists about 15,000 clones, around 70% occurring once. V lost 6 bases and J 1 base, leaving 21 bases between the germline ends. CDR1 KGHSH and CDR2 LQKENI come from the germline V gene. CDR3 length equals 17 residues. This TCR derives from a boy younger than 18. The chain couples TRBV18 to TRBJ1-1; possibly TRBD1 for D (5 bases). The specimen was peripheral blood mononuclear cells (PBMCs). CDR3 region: CASSPRVQGAGNTEAFF. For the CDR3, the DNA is TGTGCCAGCTCTCCAAGGGTCCAAGGGGCTGGGAACACTGAAGCTTTCTTT.